This entry features one T cell receptor (beta chain) sequence. Its cognate antigen is unknown. These data originate in a study of regulatory and conventional T cells in RAG deficiency. Study-wide findings and caveats: Omenn syndrome and CID/AS patients had 80 to 100-fold fewer unique Treg TCR beta sequences, versus around 10-fold elsewhere. In Omenn syndrome, Treg and Tconv repertoires overlapped >75%. Omenn CD25-high CD127-low cells may be activated cells, not true Tregs.

Germline loops: CDR1 MNHNY, CDR2 SVGAGI (reference sequence). This CDR3 has 14 amino acids. V gave up 8 bases and J gave up 5 bases, with 19 bases separating them. Genomic DNA came from blood conventional CD4+ T cells gated CD25-low CD127-high. The table came from immunoSEQ multiplex PCR; TCRdb's copy has only in-frame clones and leaves some out. Among some 22,000 clones, about 92% were seen once, and the ten largest hold less than 0.85%. The sample also formed part of further work on regulatory T cells. That report adds: Primers: 52 TRBV forward and 13 TRBJ reverse. Skewed V and J usage and few unique V-J pairs marked patient repertoires, most in Tregs.

The origin of this receptor is a human donor in good health. The chain uses TRBV6-6 and TRBJ2-7, with D possibly TRBD1 on 6 matching bases. Sequencing was performed on CD4+ T cells sorted from blood. The CDR3 region is CASRDPGAFDEQYF. The CDR3 DNA sequence: TGTGCCAGCCGAGATCCAGGGGCCTTCGACGAGCAGTACTTC.